This is a list of T cell receptor beta chains from one sample in a study of control samples from healthy donors and cancer patients. Using immunoSEQ multiplex PCR, the repertoire was profiled, and TCRdb retains in-frame clones only, with some absent. Of 150,000 to 200,000 clones in the sample, more than 90% were seen once. The sample consisted of blood. Receptor source: a man between 25 and 39 years old in good health. The CDR3 runs from the conserved cysteine through the conserved F or W. The D gene is left open where the match is weak.

j_call | d_call | v_call | cdr3_aa | cdr3_nt
TRBJ1-1 | - | TRBV10-3 | CAISAYRGTEAFF | TGTGCCATCAGTGCCTACAGAGGCACTGAAGCTTTCTTT
TRBJ2-4 | TRBD1 | TRBV19 | CASSPTGELAKNIQYF | TGTGCCAGTAGCCCCACAGGGGAGCTAGCCAAAAACATTCAGTACTTC
TRBJ2-3 | TRBD2 | TRBV27 | CASSSSGRANTDTQYF | TGTGCCAGCAGTTCTAGCGGGAGGGCCAACACAGATACGCAGTATTTT
TRBJ1-1 | - | TRBV7-8 | CASSYDLSRSEAFF | TGTGCCAGCAGCTATGACCTATCTCGAAGTGAAGCTTTCTTT
TRBJ2-1 | TRBD2 | TRBV7-8 | CASSFGTSGGYNEQFF | TGTGCCAGCAGCTTTGGGACTAGCGGGGGATACAATGAGCAGTTCTTC
TRBJ2-5 | - | TRBV7-8 | CASSLVQQETQYF | TGTGCCAGCAGCTTAGTTCAGCAAGAGACCCAGTACTTC
TRBJ2-2 | - | TRBV14 | CASSQERPGQTGELFF | TGTGCCAGCAGCCAAGAACGACCCGGACAGACCGGGGAGCTGTTTTTT
TRBJ2-1 | TRBD1 | TRBV6-2/TRBV6-3 | CASSRQGLGNEQFF | TGTGCCAGCAGCAGACAGGGCCTCGGCAATGAGCAGTTCTTC
TRBJ1-4 | - | TRBV5-1 | CASRWTDATNEKLFF | TGCGCCAGCAGATGGACAGATGCAACTAATGAAAAACTGTTTTTT
TRBJ2-2 | - | TRBV5-1 | CASSSRLDGELFF | TGCGCCAGCAGCTCCCGACTAGACGGGGAGCTGTTTTTT
TRBJ1-1 | TRBD1 | TRBV2 | CASSRQGGTEAFF | TGTGCCAGCAGTAGACAGGGGGGAACTGAAGCTTTCTTT
TRBJ1-3 | - | TRBV6-1 | CASSEMVGNTIYF | TGTGCCAGCAGTGAAATGGTAGGAAACACCATATATTTT
TRBJ2-1 | - | TRBV6-2/TRBV6-3 | CASSLVRSPLGEQFF | TGTGCCAGCAGTTTAGTCCGGAGCCCCTTGGGTGAGCAGTTCTTC